A selection of T cell receptor beta chains follows, all from one sample in a study of graft-versus-host responses after intestinal transplantation. Sequencing was performed with immunoSEQ multiplex PCR; in TCRdb, only in-frame clones are kept and a portion is missing. This sample yields around 20,000 clones, of which around nine tenths are seen a single time; 1.9% belongs to the top ten. The sample consisted of PBMCs, taken approximately 370 days after transplant. All receptors derive from a human patient who received an intestinal transplant, so some T cells may come from the graft donor. CDR3s include the opening cysteine and the closing phenylalanine or tryptophan. Fields, in order: D gene, V gene, clone size, J gene, CDR3 length, CDR3 DNA, CDR3 protein. D genes are given only for firm matches. Size values are once, few and many counts, or a class for expanded clones, and some rows have none.

>.|TRBV5-1|.|TRBJ1-3|14
TGCGCCAGCAGCTTACCGGGAGGTGGAAACACCATATATTTT
CASSLPGGGNTIYF
>.|TRBV6-5|.|TRBJ1-6|13
TGTGCCAGCAGCATCGACTCTAATTCACCCCTCCACTTT
CASSIDSNSPLHF
>.|TRBV9|.|TRBJ2-5|15
TGTGCCAGCAGCGTAGGGACCGGACAGTTCGAGACCCAGTACTTC
CASSVGTGQFETQYF
>.|TRBV7-6|few|TRBJ2-1|16
TGTGCCAGCAGCGGTGGGGGGCGGGGGCAGTACAATGAGCAGTTCTTC
CASSGGGRGQYNEQFF
>.|TRBV21-1|.|TRBJ2-5|14
TGTGCCAGCAGCAAAGGGACAGGGGAAGAGACCCAGTACTTC
CASSKGTGEETQYF
>TRBD1|TRBV5-1|.|TRBJ2-6|18
TGCGCCAGCAGGTTCGGACAGGGGTCCCCCTCTGGGGCCAACGTCCTGACTTTC
CASRFGQGSPSGANVLTF
>TRBD2|TRBV7-9|.|TRBJ2-5|15
TGTGCCAGCAGCTTAGGTCATTCGGGAGGGGAGACCCAGTACTTC
CASSLGHSGGETQYF
>TRBD1|TRBV2|once|TRBJ2-5|15
TGTGCCAGCAGCGGAACAGGGGGAGAGGCGGAGACCCAGTACTTC
CASSGTGGEAETQYF
>TRBD2|TRBV5-5|.|TRBJ2-2|19
TGTGCCAGCAGCTCCGATTTAGCGGGAGCACTTATGAACACCGGGGAGCTGTTTTTT
CASSSDLAGALMNTGELFF
>.|TRBV4-2|.|TRBJ2-1|15
TGTGCCAGCAGCCAAGATTCAGGGGCTTTTAATGAGCAGTTCTTC
CASSQDSGAFNEQFF
>TRBD1|TRBV6-6|.|TRBJ1-2|14
TGTGCCAGCAGTTACGGAAGGGGGCGAGATGGCTACACCTTC
CASSYGRGRDGYTF
>.|TRBV25-1|.|TRBJ2-1|13
TGTGCCAGCAGTGAATGGGGAAACAATGAGCAGTTCTTC
CASSEWGNNEQFF
>.|TRBV2|.|TRBJ2-1|15
TGTGCCAGCAGTGAGTGGGTGGGGGGGGGCCTTGAGCAGTTCTTC
CASSEWVGGGLEQFF
>TRBD2|TRBV6-4|.|TRBJ2-3|15
TGTGCCAGCAGTCTACTAGCGGGAGGCACAGATACGCAGTATTTT
CASSLLAGGTDTQYF
>.|TRBV9|.|TRBJ1-3|16
TGTGCCAGCGGCGTAAGGGCAGAGCGCTCTGGAAACACCATATATTTT
CASGVRAERSGNTIYF
>TRBD1|TRBV4-1|.|TRBJ2-7|16
TGCGCCAGCAGCCAACACGACAGGGGGCGGCTCAACGAGCAGTACTTC
CASSQHDRGRLNEQYF
>.|TRBV21-1|once|TRBJ1-5|17
TGTGCCAGCAGACATTCTCTAGCTACATTGGCACATCAGCCCCAGCATTTT
CASRHSLATLAHQPQHF
>.|TRBV4-3|once|TRBJ2-6|16
TGCGCCAGCAGCCAAGAGTGGACGGCTGGGGCCAACGTCCTGACTTTC
CASSQEWTAGANVLTF
>TRBD2|TRBV5-1|.|TRBJ2-1|17
TGCGCCAGCAGCTTGGTCCCTCTAGCGGACCCCTACAATGAGCAGTTCTTC
CASSLVPLADPYNEQFF
>.|TRBV5-1|once|TRBJ1-1|13
TGCGCCAGCAGCTTGGCGCAAAGGACTGAAGCTTTCTTT
CASSLAQRTEAFF